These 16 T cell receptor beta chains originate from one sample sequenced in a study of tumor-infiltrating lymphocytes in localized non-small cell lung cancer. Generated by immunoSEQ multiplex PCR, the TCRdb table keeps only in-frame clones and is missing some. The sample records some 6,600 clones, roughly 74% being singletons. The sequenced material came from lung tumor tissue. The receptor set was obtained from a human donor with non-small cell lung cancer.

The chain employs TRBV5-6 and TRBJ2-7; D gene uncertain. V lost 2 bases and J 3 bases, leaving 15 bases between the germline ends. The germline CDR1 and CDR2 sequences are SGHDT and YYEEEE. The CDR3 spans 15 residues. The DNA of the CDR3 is TGTGCCAGCAGCTTATGGGTCCTTGATATCTACGAGCAGTACTTC. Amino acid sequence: CASSLWVLDIYEQYF.

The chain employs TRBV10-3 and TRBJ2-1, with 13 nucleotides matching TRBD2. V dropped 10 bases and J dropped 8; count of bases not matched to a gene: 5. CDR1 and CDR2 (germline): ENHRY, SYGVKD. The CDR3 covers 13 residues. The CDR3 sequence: CASRTSGSDEQFF. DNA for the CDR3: TGTGCCAGCCGGACTAGCGGGAGCGATGAGCAGTTCTTC.

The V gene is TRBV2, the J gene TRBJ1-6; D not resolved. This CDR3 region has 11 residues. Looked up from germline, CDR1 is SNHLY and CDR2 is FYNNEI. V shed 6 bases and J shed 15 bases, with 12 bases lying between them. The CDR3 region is CASSMEGLLHF. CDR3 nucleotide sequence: TGTGCCAGCAGCATGGAAGGTCTCCTCCACTTT.

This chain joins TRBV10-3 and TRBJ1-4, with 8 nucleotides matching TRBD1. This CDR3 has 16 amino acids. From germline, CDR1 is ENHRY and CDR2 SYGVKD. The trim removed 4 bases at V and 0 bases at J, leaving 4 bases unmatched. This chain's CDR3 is CAISAGTGSTNEKLFF. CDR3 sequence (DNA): TGTGCCATCAGTGCTGGGACAGGCTCAACTAATGAAAAACTGTTTTTT.

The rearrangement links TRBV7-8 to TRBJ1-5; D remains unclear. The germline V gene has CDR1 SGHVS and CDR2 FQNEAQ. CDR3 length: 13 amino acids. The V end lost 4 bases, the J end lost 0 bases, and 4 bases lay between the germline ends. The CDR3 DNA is TGTGCCAGCAGCTCATATAGCAATCAGCCCCAGCATTTT. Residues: CASSSYSNQPQHF.

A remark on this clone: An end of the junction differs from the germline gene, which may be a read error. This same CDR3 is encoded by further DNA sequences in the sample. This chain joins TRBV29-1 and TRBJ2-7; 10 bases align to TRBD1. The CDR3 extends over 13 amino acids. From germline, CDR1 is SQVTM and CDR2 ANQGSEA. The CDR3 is CSVLDRGSYEQYF. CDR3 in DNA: TGCAGCGTCCTGGACAGGGGGTCCTATGAGCAGTACTTC.

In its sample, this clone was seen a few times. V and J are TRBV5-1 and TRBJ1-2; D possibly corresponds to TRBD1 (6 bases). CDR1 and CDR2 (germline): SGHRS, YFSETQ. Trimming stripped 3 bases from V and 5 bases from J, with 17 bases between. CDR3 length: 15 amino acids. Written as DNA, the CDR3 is TGCGCCAGCAGCTGGACCCCAGGGGATGGATATGGCTACACCTTC. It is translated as CASSWTPGDGYGYTF. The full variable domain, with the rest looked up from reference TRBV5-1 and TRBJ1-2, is KAGVTQTPRYLIKTRGQQVTLSCSPISGHRSVSWYQQTPGQGLQFLFEYFSETQRNKGNFPGRFSGRQFSNSRSEMNVSTLELGDSALYLCASSWTPGDGYGYTFGSGTRLTVV.

The DNA for the CDR3 is TGTGCCAGCAGCAGAAACCAGCAACAGGGGAACACAGATACGCAGTATTTT. Translating gives CASSRNQQQGNTDTQYF. V usage is TRBV11-3 and J usage is TRBJ2-3, with 7 positions matching TRBD1. The CDR3 is made up of 17 amino acids. CDR1 and CDR2 (germline): SGHNT, YENEEA. The V and J ends lost 5 bases and 2 bases, in that order; junction bases with no gene match: 13.

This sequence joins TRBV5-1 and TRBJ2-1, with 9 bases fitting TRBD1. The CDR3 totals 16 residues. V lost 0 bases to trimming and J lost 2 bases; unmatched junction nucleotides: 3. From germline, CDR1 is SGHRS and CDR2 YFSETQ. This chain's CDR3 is CASSLGQGVAYNEQFF. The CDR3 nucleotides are TGCGCCAGCAGCTTGGGACAGGGGGTGGCCTACAATGAGCAGTTCTTC. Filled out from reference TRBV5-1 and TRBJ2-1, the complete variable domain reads KAGVTQTPRYLIKTRGQQVTLSCSPISGHRSVSWYQQTPGQGLQFLFEYFSETQRNKGNFPGRFSGRQFSNSRSEMNVSTLELGDSALYLCASSLGQGVAYNEQFFGPGTRLTVL.

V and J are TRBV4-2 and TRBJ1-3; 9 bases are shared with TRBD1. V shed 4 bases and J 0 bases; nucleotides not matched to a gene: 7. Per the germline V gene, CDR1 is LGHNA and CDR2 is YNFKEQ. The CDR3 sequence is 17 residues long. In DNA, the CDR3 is TGTGCCAGCAGCCCTCGGGACAGGGCCCCCTCTGGAAACACCATATATTTT. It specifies CASSPRDRAPSGNTIYF.

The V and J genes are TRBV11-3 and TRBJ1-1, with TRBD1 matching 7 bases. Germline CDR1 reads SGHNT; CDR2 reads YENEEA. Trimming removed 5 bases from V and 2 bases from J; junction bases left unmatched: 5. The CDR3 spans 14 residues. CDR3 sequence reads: CASSLTGPNTEAFF. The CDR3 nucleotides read TGTGCCAGCAGCCTGACAGGGCCCAACACTGAAGCTTTCTTT.

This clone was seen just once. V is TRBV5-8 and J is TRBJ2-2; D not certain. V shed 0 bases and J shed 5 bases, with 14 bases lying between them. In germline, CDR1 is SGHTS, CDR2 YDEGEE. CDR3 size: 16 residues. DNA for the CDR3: TGTGCCAGCAGCTTGGGGCCTGGTGGCGGAACCGGGGAGCTGTTTTTT. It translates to CASSLGPGGGTGELFF.

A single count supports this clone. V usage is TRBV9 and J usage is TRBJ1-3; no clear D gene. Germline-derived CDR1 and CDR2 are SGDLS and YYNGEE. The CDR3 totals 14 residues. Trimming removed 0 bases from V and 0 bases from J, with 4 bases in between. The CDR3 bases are TGTGCCAGCAGCGTAGGATTCTCTGGAAACACCATATATTTT. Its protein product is CASSVGFSGNTIYF. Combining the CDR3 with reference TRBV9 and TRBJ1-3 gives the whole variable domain DSGVTQTPKHLITATGQRVTLRCSPRSGDLSVYWYQQSLDQGLQFLIQYYNGEERAKGNILERFSAQQFPDLHSELNLSSLELGDSALYFCASSVGFSGNTIYFGEGSWLTVV.

The CDR3 is CASSRVHRAENIQYF. CDR3 coding DNA: TGTGCCAGCAGCCGAGTACACAGGGCCGAAAACATTCAGTACTTC. This chain links TRBV7-2 with TRBJ2-4; possible D gene TRBD1, 6 bases. Trimming removed 5 bases from V and 5 bases from J, with 16 bases in between. Germline V CDR1 and CDR2: SGHTA, FQGNSA. The CDR3 contains 15 residues.

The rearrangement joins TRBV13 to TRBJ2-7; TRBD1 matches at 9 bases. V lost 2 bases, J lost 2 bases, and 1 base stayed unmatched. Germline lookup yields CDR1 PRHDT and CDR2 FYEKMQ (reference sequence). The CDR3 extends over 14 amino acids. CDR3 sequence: CASSLRQGAYEQYF. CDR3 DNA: TGTGCCAGCAGCTTAAGACAGGGGGCCTACGAGCAGTACTTC.

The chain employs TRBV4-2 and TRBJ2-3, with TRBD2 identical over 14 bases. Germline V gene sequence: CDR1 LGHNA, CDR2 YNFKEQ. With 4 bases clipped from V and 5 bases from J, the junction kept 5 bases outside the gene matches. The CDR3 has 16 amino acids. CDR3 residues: CASSRGLAGGVDTQYF. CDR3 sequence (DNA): TGTGCCAGCAGCCGCGGACTAGCGGGGGGAGTAGATACGCAGTATTTT.